These 2 T cell receptor beta chains came from one sample sequenced in a study of shared clonotypes between healthy human individuals. TCRdb's table, derived via immunoSEQ multiplex PCR, lists solely in-frame clones and lacks some. This table has 2 million to 2.5 million clones, just under 95% appearing once. The specimen was naive CD4+ T cells from PBMCs. Documented subset: CD45RA+ positively selected. The receptors come from a man between 18 and 35 years old in good health. Some clones in this sample may be carry-over from other donors' samples.

The chain combines TRBV5-4 with TRBJ1-1; D is possibly TRBD1 (5 bases). The CDR3 length is 15 residues. Per germline, CDR1 SGHNT and CDR2 YYREEE (reference sequence). V was clipped by 4 bases and J by 5 bases, with 18 bases between them. CDR3 residues: CASSPGPGEGTEAFF. The CDR3 nucleotides are TGTGCCAGCAGCCCGGGGCCGGGGGAGGGGACTGAAGCTTTCTTT.

This clone was counted a few times. The V gene is TRBV29-1, the J gene TRBJ1-5, with 7 bases that match TRBD1. Trimming took 4 bases from V and 0 from J; bases not matched to a gene: 3. Germline loops: CDR1 SQVTM, CDR2 ANQGSEA. The CDR3 totals 14 residues. This chain's CDR3 is CSVVTGNSNQPQHF. CDR3 in DNA: TGCAGCGTTGTGACAGGGAATAGCAATCAGCCCCAGCATTTT.